The 27 T cell receptor beta chains below were found in one sample sequenced in a study of T-cell memory formation after mild COVID-19. MiXCR, run by TCRdb on the 5' RACE reads, gives a single entry per CDR3 protein. The table records about 540,000 distinct CDR3 sequences, around 21% of them present only once. The specimen sequenced was PBMCs or a T cell subset sorted from them (not recorded which). The receptors shown here come from an adult woman who had mild COVID-19 (a few samples of this study predate the infection). Cell type and time point are not known.

The V call is TRBV4-1, the J call TRBJ2-2; the match to TRBD1 covers 7 bases. Germline V gene lookup returns CDR1 MGHRA and CDR2 YSYEKL. The CDR3 is made up of 17 amino acids. V shed 4 bases, J shed 1 base, and the junction held 9 bases outside the gene matches. The chain's CDR3 is CASSPRWGQLNTGELFF. The DNA for the CDR3 is TGCGCCAGCAGCCCACGGTGGGGACAGTTGAACACCGGGGAGCTGTTTTTT.

The rearrangement links TRBV24-1 to TRBJ2-5; the match to TRBD1 covers 8 bases. This CDR3 spans 18 amino acids. The J segment lost 4 bases and the V segment lost 0 bases, leaving 12 bases of the junction unmatched. From germline, CDR1 is KGHDR and CDR2 SFDVKD. The CDR3 region has the DNA TGTGCCACCAGTGATTTGGACAGGGGCTATCTCAACATAGAGACCCAGTACTTC. This encodes CATSDLDRGYLNIETQYF.

V usage is TRBV5-1 and J usage is TRBJ2-1; D is unclear. This CDR3 contains 16 residues. From germline, CDR1 is SGHRS and CDR2 YFSETQ. The V end lost 2 bases, the J end lost 5 bases, and 17 bases lay between the germline ends. The CDR3: CASSLTGHSLNNEQFF. The CDR3 DNA follows: TGCGCCAGCAGCTTAACGGGCCACTCTCTAAACAATGAGCAGTTCTTC.

At least ten counts were recorded for this clonotype. V gene TRBV30 combines with J gene TRBJ1-1; D uncertain. The CDR3 runs 12 residues. The germline gives CDR1 GTSNPN, CDR2 SVGIG (reference sequence). V shed 8 bases and J shed 11 bases, with 21 bases lying between them. CDR3 nucleotides: TGTGCCGGTCGGTTCGTCGCGGGCCCCGCTTTCTTT. Its translation is CAGRFVAGPAFF.

V and J are TRBV7-3 and TRBJ2-3; maybe TRBD2 (5 bases). Per germline, CDR1 SGHTA and CDR2 FQGTGA. This CDR3 contains 18 residues. V was cut by 5 bases and J by 0 bases, with 21 bases left in between. The CDR3: CASSLEELDPISTDTQYF. The CDR3 nucleotides read TGTGCCAGCAGCCTCGAGGAACTAGATCCAATTAGCACAGATACGCAGTATTTT.

This clonotype was seen only a few times. This sequence joins TRBV4-3 and TRBJ2-7; 9 bases fit TRBD1. The CDR3 spans 16 residues. J was trimmed by 6 bases and V by 1 base; bases with no gene match: 10. Germline CDR1 is LGHNA and CDR2 is YSLEER. CDR3 sequence reads: CASSQGLRDRVGEQYF. CDR3 bases: TGCGCCAGCAGCCAAGGCCTCCGGGACAGGGTCGGCGAGCAGTACTTC.

J is TRBJ2-2 and V is TRBV5-1, with 8 bases aligning to TRBD1. Germline CDR1 is SGHRS and CDR2 is YFSETQ. CDR3 length: 15 amino acids. The V gene end was trimmed by 5 bases and the J gene end by 5 bases; junction bases not matched to a gene: 8. The CDR3 DNA reads TGCGCCAGCAGTTTACCGACAGGGGCGACCGGGGAGCTGTTTTTT. Amino acids: CASSLPTGATGELFF.

The table lists this clonotype with a few counts. The V gene is TRBV7-3, the J gene TRBJ2-6, with D hard to call. Germline CDR1 reads SGHTA; CDR2 reads FQGTGA. The V gene lost 3 bases and the J gene lost 0 bases, with 12 bases spanning the gap. The CDR3 totals 17 residues. The CDR3 is CASSFGAQRSGANVLTF. The DNA for the CDR3 is TGTGCCAGCAGCTTTGGCGCTCAGCGCTCTGGGGCCAACGTCCTGACTTTC.

This clonotype was detected a few times. This sequence joins TRBV20-1 and TRBJ2-5, with D perhaps TRBD2 (5 bases). The CDR3 runs 12 residues. Germline loops: CDR1 DFQATT, CDR2 SNEGSKA (reference sequence). V lost 3 bases and J 7 bases, leaving 12 bases between the germline ends. The DNA of the CDR3 is TGCAGTGCTAGGCTCCCGGCGGGGACCCAGTACTTC. Its protein product is CSARLPAGTQYF.

CDR3 loop: CASSLGGGNTDTQYF. The DNA for the CDR3 is TGCGCCAGCAGCTTGGGCGGGGGGAACACAGATACGCAGTATTTT. The chain has TRBV5-1 and TRBJ2-3, with 8 nucleotides matching TRBD2. From germline, CDR1 is SGHRS and CDR2 YFSETQ. The CDR3 extends over 15 amino acids. V gave up 0 bases and J gave up 2 bases; unmatched junction bases: 2.

This clonotype was seen more than once but under ten times. The J gene is TRBJ2-1, the V gene TRBV5-1, with a possible D match to TRBD1 (5 bases). The ends were cut back, 0 bases at V and 5 bases at J, with 12 bases in the middle. Germline assignment: CDR1 SGHRS and CDR2 YFSETQ. The CDR3 covers 15 residues. As DNA, the CDR3 is TGCGCCAGCAGCTTGGGGTCAGGGAATAACAATGAGCAGTTCTTC. Residues: CASSLGSGNNNEQFF.

This clonotype was counted a few times. This chain connects TRBV7-9 to TRBJ2-3, with 8 bases aligning to TRBD2. Germline CDR1 reads SEHNR; CDR2 reads FQNEAQ (reference sequence). The CDR3 totals 13 residues. J gave up 10 bases and V 4 bases, and 7 bases lay outside the gene matches. This chain's CDR3 is CASSSIPGLAQYF. DNA of the CDR3: TGTGCCAGCAGCTCAATACCGGGACTAGCGCAGTATTTT.

This chain connects TRBV18 to TRBJ1-2; D is unclear. CDR1 is KGHSH and CDR2 is LQKENI in the germline V gene. Trimming removed 0 bases from V and 8 bases from J, with 19 bases in between. The CDR3 is made up of 16 amino acids. CDR3 region: CASSPPNSLKREGYTF. The CDR3 bases are TGTGCCAGCTCACCACCGAATAGCTTGAAAAGGGAAGGCTACACCTTC.

In its sample, this clonotype was seen a few times. This sequence joins TRBV19 and TRBJ1-1; TRBD1 matches at 9 bases. The CDR3 runs to 14 residues. V lost 5 bases, J lost 5 bases, and 6 bases stayed unmatched. CDR1 is LNHDA and CDR2 is SQIVND in the germline V gene (reference sequence). The CDR3 DNA sequence: TGTGCCAGTAGTGCGTGGACAGGGGTTACTGAAGCTTTCTTT. Translating it yields CASSAWTGVTEAFF. The whole variable domain, filled in from reference TRBV19 and TRBJ1-1, reads DGGITQSPKYLFRKEGQNVTLSCEQNLNHDAMYWYRQDPGQGLRLIYYSQIVNDFQKGDIAEGYSVSREKKESFPLTVTSAQKNPTAFYLCASSAWTGVTEAFFGQGTRLTVV.

The V call is TRBV5-8, the J call TRBJ2-7, with TRBD1 matching 10 bases. Germline trimming cut 0 bases from V and 4 bases from J; bases unmatched to any gene: 4. The CDR3 runs to 15 residues. Germline V gene sequence: CDR1 SGHTS, CDR2 YDEGEE. CDR3 coding DNA: TGTGCCAGCAGCTTGGGGGACAGGGGTGGATACGAGCAGTACTTC. It is translated as CASSLGDRGGYEQYF.

This clonotype was seen more than once but under ten times. The chain uses TRBV5-5 and TRBJ1-1, with a tentative D call TRBD1 (6 bases). This CDR3 is 18 amino acids long. Germline V lookup: CDR1 SGHKS, CDR2 YYEKEE (reference sequence). The V gene lost 2 bases and the J gene lost 4 bases, with 24 bases spanning the gap. The CDR3 spells CASSFVGPHQLGATEAFF. The CDR3 DNA reads TGTGCCAGCAGCTTTGTGGGCCCCCATCAGTTGGGGGCCACTGAAGCTTTCTTT.

This clonotype was counted a few times. The chain has TRBV4-1 and TRBJ2-5; TRBD1 agrees at 9 bases. This CDR3 is built from 14 residues. V was pared by 3 bases and J by 5 bases, with 4 bases of the junction left unmatched. From germline, CDR1 is MGHRA and CDR2 YSYEKL. CDR3 sequence (DNA): TGCGCCAGCAGCCAGGGACAGGGCGAGGAGACCCAGTACTTC. Encoded protein: CASSQGQGEETQYF.

V is TRBV5-1 and J is TRBJ2-1; 8 nucleotides line up with TRBD2. Germline V lookup: CDR1 SGHRS, CDR2 YFSETQ. V was clipped by 6 bases and J by 0 bases; unmatched bases: 5. The CDR3 has 15 residues. Written as DNA, the CDR3 is TGCGCCAGCAACCGCCTAGCGGGCTCCTACAATGAGCAGTTCTTC. It translates to CASNRLAGSYNEQFF.

The table lists this clonotype with a few counts. The chain has TRBV5-4 and TRBJ2-3; possible D gene TRBD2, 6 bases. CDR1 SGHNT and CDR2 YYREEE come from the germline V gene (reference sequence). Trimming stripped 3 bases from V and 2 bases from J, with 13 bases between. The CDR3 consists of 15 residues. The CDR3 DNA sequence: TGTGCCAGCAGCTCGGGCGGGACTGCCACAGATACGCAGTATTTT. Its translation is CASSSGGTATDTQYF.

The J gene is TRBJ2-1, the V gene TRBV7-6; 13 bases are a match to TRBD2. Losses at the gene ends were 5 bases for V and 4 bases for J; bases not matched to a gene: 5. This CDR3 contains 16 residues. Germline V gives CDR1 SGHVS, CDR2 FNYEAQ. CDR3 coding DNA: TGTGCCAGCAGCCTCGGGACTAGCGGGGTATACAATGAGCAGTTCTTC. This codes for CASSLGTSGVYNEQFF.

J is TRBJ1-5 and V is TRBV11-3, with 7 positions matching TRBD1. V was pared by 3 bases and J by 2 bases, with 7 bases of the junction left unmatched. The germline gives CDR1 SGHNT, CDR2 YENEEA. This CDR3 comprises 16 residues. This chain's CDR3 is CASSLGPGQRNQPQHF. CDR3 in DNA: TGTGCCAGCAGCTTGGGTCCGGGACAGCGCAATCAGCCCCAGCATTTT. Variable domain in full (rest from reference TRBV11-3 and TRBJ1-5): EAGVVQSPRYKIIEKKQPVAFWCNPISGHNTLYWYLQNLGQGPELLIRYENEEAVDDSQLPKDRFSAERLKGVDSTLKIQPAELGDSAVYLCASSLGPGQRNQPQHFGDGTRLSIL.

This clonotype was observed a handful of times. This chain connects TRBV7-6 to TRBJ2-4; TRBD1 might be the D (6 bases). V was pared by 6 bases and J by 1 base, with 19 bases between. The CDR3 length is 17 residues. CDR1 and CDR2 from the germline V gene are SGHVS and FNYEAQ. In DNA, the CDR3 is TGTGCCAGCAGTCCCCGTTTTCAGGGGCGGGCCAAAAACATTCAGTACTTC. Protein product: CASSPRFQGRAKNIQYF.

This clonotype appeared many times. The rearrangement links TRBV7-2 to TRBJ2-2; D ambiguous. Trimming cost V 5 bases and J 1 base, with 5 bases left between them. CDR1 is SGHTA, CDR2 FQGNSA, per germline. CDR3 length: 13 amino acids. CDR3 loop: CASSPMNTGELFF. CDR3 coding DNA: TGTGCCAGCAGCCCAATGAACACCGGGGAGCTGTTTTTT. Full variable domain (outside the CDR3, taken from reference TRBV7-2 and TRBJ2-2): GAGVSQSPSNKVTEKGKDVELRCDPISGHTALYWYRQSLGQGLEFLIYFQGNSAPDKSGLPSDRFSAERTGGSVSTLTIQRTQQEDSAVYLCASSPMNTGELFFGEGSRLTVL.

The V call is TRBV12-3 or TRBV12-4, the J call TRBJ2-7, with D perhaps TRBD1 (6 bases). The CDR3 consists of 15 residues. V shed 1 base and J shed 3 bases, with 13 bases lying between them. The CDR3 loop is CASSLGGNRVYEQYF. CDR3 DNA sequence: TGTGCCAGCAGTTTAGGAGGGAACAGGGTCTACGAGCAGTACTTC.

There are a few counts of this clonotype. The CDR3, as DNA: TGTGCCAGCAGTTTCCGACGAGGGACGGTTGAAGCTTTCTTT. The encoded protein is CASSFRRGTVEAFF. The chain joins TRBV27 to TRBJ1-1; possible D gene TRBD1, 5 bases. CDR1 and CDR2 from the germline V gene are MNHEY and SMNVEV (reference sequence). The CDR3 totals 14 residues. Trimming stripped 3 bases from V and 7 bases from J, with 15 bases between.

This clonotype was observed a handful of times. The rearrangement uses TRBV5-1 and TRBJ2-7; 7 bases are a match to TRBD1. Germline V lookup: CDR1 SGHRS, CDR2 YFSETQ. CDR3 length equals 16 residues. Unmatched junction bases numbered 12, after V lost 4 bases and J lost 2 bases. The CDR3, as DNA: TGCGCCAGCAGCCCCGGAGGCCCACAGGGGACCTACGAGCAGTACTTC. Translated: CASSPGGPQGTYEQYF.

This clonotype turned up a few times. This chain links TRBV6-5 with TRBJ1-5; no definite D call. The germline V and J ends were trimmed by 7 bases and 6 bases, with 10 bases remaining between them. CDR1 is MNHEY and CDR2 is SVGAGI in the germline V gene. The CDR3 extends over 12 amino acids. CDR3: CASTAPGQPQHF. The DNA of the CDR3 is TGTGCCAGCACCGCTCCGGGTCAGCCCCAGCATTTT.